This T cell receptor (beta chain) is from a study of early T cells in non-severe SARS-CoV-2 infection (dated by TCRdb to the early 2020s). With respect to the entire study: Bulk RNA from unsorted whole blood was used for TCR sequencing, so alpha and beta chains could not be paired.

The library was built by means of 5' RACE. Sequencing took place on a NextSeq 500. In the TCR library protocol, unique molecular identifiers were attached to individual cDNA molecules to correct for PCR bias and sequencing error. Sequencing covered both TCR alpha and beta chains, and within each sample the abundances of alpha and beta sequences were tightly co-correlated. In the source study's methods: V gene, J gene and CDR3 annotation of TCR sequences was performed with Decombinator V4. Expanded TCRs were defined as changing significantly between any two time points under a Poisson model with p below 0.0001. TCR abundances were normalised to the total number of TCRs sequenced per sample and were expressed as counts per million. MAIT TCRs were defined by TRAV1-2 paired with TRAJ12, TRAJ20 or TRAJ33, and iNKT TCRs by TRAV10 paired with TRAJ18. VDJdb, accessed 1 November 2021, was searched for CMV, EBV and SARS-CoV-2 annotated TCRs, with TCRs annotated for multiple antigens excluded. Using fastp at Q25 and MiXCR, TCRdb reprocessed the public reads and kept productive beta chains. Identical CDR3 protein sequences are pooled into one entry, listed with their most common genes and DNA. The V and J calls here are based on TCRdb, not the publication. The sample records 40,000 to 45,000 distinct CDR3 sequences, around 6.5% of which are singletons. The top ten constitute 20% of the sample.

This was a case-control study nested in a cohort of healthcare workers in London, UK, who had nasopharyngeal swab PCR tests and blood samples taken every week. Between 23 and 31 March 2020, the week of the UK lockdown, healthcare workers were enrolled and then followed up weekly for as long as 16 weeks. This clonotype appeared many times. The specificity of this receptor is unknown. Base-call qualities are not available, and no considerably larger clone is one nucleotide away. Its CDR3 holds 13 amino acids, cysteine through phenylalanine. CDR3 DNA is the only sequence kept; it has 39 bases, read in frame from the first base. Looking up the germline V gene yields CDR1 SGHRS and CDR2 YFSETQ. V is cut by 4 bases and J by 5 bases, and the space between the germline ends is 10 bases. Results and caveats for the whole study, not just this receptor: VDJdb matching was skewed toward anti-spike CD8 responses and likely underestimated virus-specific expansions, missing private and CD4 specificities.

Recombination joined TRBV5-1 with TRBJ1-5, and perhaps TRBD1 as D gene, on 5 matching bases. The clonotype originates from an adult who was a healthcare worker with PCR-confirmed SARS-CoV-2 infection or an uninfected control (not recorded which). The sample consisted of whole blood, taken at baseline. The encoded CDR3 is CASSLGVDQPQHF. The nucleotides read TGCGCCAGCAGCCTAGGGGTGGATCAGCCCCAGCATTTT.